This T cell receptor (beta chain) was documented in a study of T cells in Graves' hyperthyroidism and ophthalmopathy. Across the whole study: Peripheral blood was acquired at first diagnosis, ahead of any therapy whatsoever.

CDR1 and CDR2 from the germline V gene are DFQATT and SNEGSKA (reference sequence). CDR3 length: 15 residues. Trimming removed 0 bases from V and 2 bases from J, with 13 bases in between. Only one count was recorded for this clonotype. A much larger clone lies one base from this, so it may be a read error. Reasons for excluding patients were uncontrolled infection, other autoimmune disease, pregnancy or lactation. Clinical symptoms, serum thyroxine, TRAb, thyroid ultrasound and orbital computed tomography informed diagnoses. TCR beta CDR3 sequences were amplified from RNA transcripts. Primed by the HTBI set, a first-round RT-PCR was run on the TCR CDR3. TCRdb independently ran MiXCR on the multiplex PCR reads; one entry per CDR3 protein. The sample contains roughly 720,000 distinct CDR3 sequences, roughly 17% of which appear only once.

This rearrangement joins TRBV20-1 to TRBJ2-5; the D gene is possibly TRBD2 (6 bases). The sample was blood. This receptor was taken from a man aged 50 to 59 with Graves' hyperthyroidism. CDR3 nucleotides: TGCAGTGCTAGAGATAGCGGACAAGCTCAAGAGACCCAGTACTTC. This codes for CSARDSGQAQETQYF.